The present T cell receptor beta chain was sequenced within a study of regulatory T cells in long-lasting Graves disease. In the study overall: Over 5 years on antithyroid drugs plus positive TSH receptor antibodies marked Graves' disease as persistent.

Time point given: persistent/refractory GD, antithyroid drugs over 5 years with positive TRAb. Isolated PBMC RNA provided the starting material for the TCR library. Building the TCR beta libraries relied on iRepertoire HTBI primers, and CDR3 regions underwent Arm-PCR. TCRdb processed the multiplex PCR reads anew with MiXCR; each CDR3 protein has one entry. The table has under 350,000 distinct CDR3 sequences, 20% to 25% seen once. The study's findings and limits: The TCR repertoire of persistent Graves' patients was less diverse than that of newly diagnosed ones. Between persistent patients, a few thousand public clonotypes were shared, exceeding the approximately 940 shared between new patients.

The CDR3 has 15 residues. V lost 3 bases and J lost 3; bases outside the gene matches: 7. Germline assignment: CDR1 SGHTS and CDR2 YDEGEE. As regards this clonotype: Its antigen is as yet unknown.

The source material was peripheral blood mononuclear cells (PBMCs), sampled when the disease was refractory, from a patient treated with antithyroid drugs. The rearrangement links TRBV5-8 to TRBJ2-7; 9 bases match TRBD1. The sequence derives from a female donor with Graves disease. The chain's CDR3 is CASSSETGGLYEQYF. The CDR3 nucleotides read TGTGCCAGCAGCTCAGAGACAGGGGGGCTCTACGAGCAGTACTTC.